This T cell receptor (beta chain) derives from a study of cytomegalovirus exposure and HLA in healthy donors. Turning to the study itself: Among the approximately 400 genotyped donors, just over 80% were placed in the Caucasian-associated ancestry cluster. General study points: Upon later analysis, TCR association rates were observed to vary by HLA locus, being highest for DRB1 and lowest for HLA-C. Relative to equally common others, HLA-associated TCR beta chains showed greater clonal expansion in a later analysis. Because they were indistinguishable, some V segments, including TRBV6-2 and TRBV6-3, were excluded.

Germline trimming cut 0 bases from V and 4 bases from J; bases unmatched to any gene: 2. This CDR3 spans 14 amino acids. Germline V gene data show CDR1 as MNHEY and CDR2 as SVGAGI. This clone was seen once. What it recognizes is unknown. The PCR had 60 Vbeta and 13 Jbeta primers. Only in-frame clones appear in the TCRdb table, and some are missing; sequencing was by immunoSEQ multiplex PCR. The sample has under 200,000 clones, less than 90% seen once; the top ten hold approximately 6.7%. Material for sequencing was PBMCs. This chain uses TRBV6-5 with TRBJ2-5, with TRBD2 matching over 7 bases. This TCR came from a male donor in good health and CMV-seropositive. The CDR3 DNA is TGTGCCAGCAGTTACTCTTTAGCGGGAGAGACCCAGTACTTC. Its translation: CASSYSLAGETQYF.